This TCR beta chain was identified during a study of blood T cell repertoires in COVID-19. Study as a whole: Samples came from the United States, Italy and Spain, spanning acute and convalescent COVID-19. PBMCs, B-cell-depleted T cells, or T cells provided the cDNA or gDNA that made up the material.

Sequenced by immunoSEQ multiplex PCR; TCRdb stores in-frame clones only, minus some. In the table there are about 290,000 clones, around nine tenths of which are singletons. The CDR3 is 15 residues long. Trimming removed 5 bases from V and 0 bases from J, with 11 bases in between. Germline V gives CDR1 SGHTA, CDR2 FQGNSA. This clone was seen more than once but under ten times. Either two negative PCRs, clearance, or symptom resolution qualified Cohort 3 donors as recovered. The sequence was collected from a woman aged 40 to 50 who had recovered from COVID-19. This chain uses TRBV7-2 with TRBJ1-3, with a possible D match to TRBD1 (6 bases). Material: PBMCs or T cells enriched from blood (not recorded which). DNA of the CDR3: TGTGCCAGCAGCCCCCGAGGGGGCTCTGGAAACACCATATATTTT. Translated, it gives CASSPRGGSGNTIYF.